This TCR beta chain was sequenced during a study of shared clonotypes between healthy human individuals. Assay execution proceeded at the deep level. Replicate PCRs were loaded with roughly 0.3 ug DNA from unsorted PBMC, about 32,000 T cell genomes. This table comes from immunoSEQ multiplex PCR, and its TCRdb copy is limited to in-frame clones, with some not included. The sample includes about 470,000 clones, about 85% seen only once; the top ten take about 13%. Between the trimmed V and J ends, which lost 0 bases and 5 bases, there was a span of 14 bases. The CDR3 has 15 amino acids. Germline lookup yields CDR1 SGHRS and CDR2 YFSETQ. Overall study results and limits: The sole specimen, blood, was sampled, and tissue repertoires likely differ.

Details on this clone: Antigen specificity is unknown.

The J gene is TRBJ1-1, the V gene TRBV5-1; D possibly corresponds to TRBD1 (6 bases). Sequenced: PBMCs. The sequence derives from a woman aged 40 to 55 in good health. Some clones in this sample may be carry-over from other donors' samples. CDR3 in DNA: TGCGCCAGCAGCTTGGCCTGGGGGGCTGGAACTGAAGCTTTCTTT. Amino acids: CASSLAWGAGTEAFF.